Shown below are 21 T cell receptor beta chains from a single sample sequenced in a study of Graves' ophthalmopathy and Graves' hyperthyroidism. Amplification targeted the TCR beta CDR3 regions, with RNA transcripts as the source material. Amplification began with first-round RT-PCR using HTBI primers, then second-round multiplex PCR was performed. Each CDR3 protein is one row after TCRdb ran MiXCR on the multiplex PCR reads. The sample contains more than 550,000 distinct CDR3 sequences, approximately 39% of which appear only once. Sequenced: peripheral blood. The receptors come from an adult man with Graves' ophthalmopathy.

As concerns this clonotype: The CDR3 does not end in the conserved phenylalanine or tryptophan, so this is likely a read error. The chain combines TRBV20-1 with TRBJ1-6; maybe TRBD1 (5 bases). Trimming took 3 bases from V and 4 from J, leaving 16 bases between them. The germline V gene has CDR1 DFQATT and CDR2 SNEGSKA (reference sequence). The CDR3 covers 16 residues. In DNA, the CDR3 is TGCAGTGCTAGGGGGGGTTTTCCCTCTTATAATTCACCCCTCCACTCT. It codes for CSARGGFPSYNSPLHS.

This clonotype was seen many times. The chain uses TRBV10-3 and TRBJ2-7; no definite D call. Looked up from germline, CDR1 is ENHRY and CDR2 is SYGVKD. The CDR3 is made up of 10 amino acids. The V and J ends lost 10 bases and 6 bases respectively, with 10 bases between them. Written as DNA, the CDR3 is TGTGCCACTAAGGAGTCCGAGCAGTACTTC. Its protein is CATKESEQYF.

This clonotype was counted many times. The CDR3 nucleotides read TGCAGCGTTGAAGGGGCTGCGAACACCGGGGAGCTGTTTTTT. It translates to CSVEGAANTGELFF. This rearrangement joins TRBV29-1 to TRBJ2-2; D is unresolved. The germline V gene has CDR1 SQVTM and CDR2 ANQGSEA. V lost 1 base and J 0 bases, leaving 6 bases between the germline ends. This CDR3 comprises 14 residues.

Worth noting for this clonotype: With a much larger clone just one base away, this may be a read error. V and J are TRBV5-1 and TRBJ1-2, with D perhaps TRBD1 (5 bases). Germline CDR1 and CDR2: SGHRS and YFSETQ. This CDR3 has 14 amino acids. Here the CDR3 DNA reads TGCGCCAGCAGCCCGGGAATTGCGTGGGACGGCTACATCTTC. The encoded protein is CASSPGIAWDGYIF.

To note about this clonotype: Being one base from a much bigger clone, this may be a read error. V and J are TRBV7-2 and TRBJ2-7, with 7 bases matching TRBD2. Losses at the gene ends were 1 base for V and 2 bases for J; bases not matched to a gene: 5. The CDR3 length is 15 residues. Per the germline V gene, CDR1 is SGHTA and CDR2 is FQGNSA. CDR3 amino acids: CASSLGLADAYEQYF. As DNA, the CDR3 is TGTGCCAGCAGCTTAGGGCTAGCGGATGCCTACGAGCAGTACTTC.

There are a few counts of this clonotype. One end of the junction fails to match germline, which may point to a read error. This chain joins TRBV10-3 and TRBJ1-6; D remains unclear. This CDR3 region has 14 residues. Germline loops: CDR1 ENHRY, CDR2 SYGVKD. This chain's CDR3 is CASSFSSYNSPLHF. The CDR3 DNA reads as TGTGCCAGCAGTTTCAGCTCCTATAATTCACCCCTCCACTTT.

This clonotype was detected many times. J is TRBJ1-1 and V is TRBV7-6; D is possibly TRBD1 (5 bases). V was shortened by 5 bases and J by 5 bases, with 18 bases between the two germline ends. CDR1 SGHVS and CDR2 FNYEAQ come from the germline V gene. CDR3 length equals 15 residues. In nucleotides, the CDR3 is TGTGCCAGCAGCAAAACCAGGTTTGGGGGGACTGAAGCTTTCTTT. As protein: CASSKTRFGGTEAFF.

This clonotype has only a few counts. This chain joins TRBV7-9 and TRBJ2-3; D is unclear. CDR3 size: 12 residues. Between the trimmed V and J ends, which lost 5 bases and 4 bases, there was a span of 7 bases. From germline, CDR1 is SEHNR and CDR2 FQNEAQ (reference sequence). CDR3 in DNA: TGTGCCAGCAGCCCCCGGGCAGATACGCAGTATTTT. This gives the protein CASSPRADTQYF.

The V call is TRBV7-9, the J call TRBJ2-5, with 7 bases that match TRBD2. The junction had 4 bases not matched to a gene; V was cut back by 1 base and J by 5 bases. The CDR3 consists of 14 residues. CDR1 and CDR2 (germline): SEHNR, FQNEAQ (reference sequence). The CDR3 here is CASSLGLAVETQYF. DNA for the CDR3: TGTGCCAGCAGCTTAGGGCTAGCGGTGGAGACCCAGTACTTC.

The genes are TRBV7-2 and TRBJ2-7; a possible D gene is TRBD2 (5 bases). Between the trimmed V and J ends, which lost 8 bases and 3 bases, there was a span of 14 bases. The CDR3 is 13 amino acids. The germline CDR1 and CDR2 sequences are SGHTA and FQGNSA. The CDR3 DNA is TGTGCCAGCCTCCCGGGAAAGGGCTACGAGCAGTACTTC. Protein sequence: CASLPGKGYEQYF.

The CDR3 loop is CASRDKVQPQHF. The CDR3 region has the DNA TGCGCCAGCAGAGATAAGGTGCAGCCCCAGCATTTT. The rearrangement uses TRBV10-1 and TRBJ1-5; D uncertain. The germline V gene has CDR1 WNHNN and CDR2 SYGVQD (reference sequence). V dropped 6 bases and J dropped 7 bases, with 10 bases sitting between them. This CDR3 has 12 residues.

This clonotype was seen more than once but under ten times. The rearrangement links TRBV20-1 to TRBJ2-2; 15 bases align to TRBD2. Germline loops: CDR1 DFQATT, CDR2 SNEGSKA (reference sequence). This CDR3 has 15 residues. V lost 4 bases, J lost 5 bases, and 2 bases stayed unmatched. The CDR3 DNA sequence: TGCAGTGCTACGGGACTAGCGGGAGGAACCGGGGAGCTGTTTTTT. Amino acids: CSATGLAGGTGELFF.

To note about this clonotype: Since a much larger clone is just one base distant, this may be a read error. The chain uses TRBV7-9 and TRBJ2-7, with TRBD1 matching over 7 bases. With 8 bases clipped from V and 2 bases from J, the junction kept 9 bases outside the gene matches. CDR1 is SEHNR, CDR2 FQNEAQ, per germline (reference sequence). The CDR3 is 14 amino acids. The CDR3 DNA reads TGTGCCAGCGGCAAAGGGGGACAGCCCTACGAGCAGTACTTC. As protein: CASGKGGQPYEQYF.

This clonotype was seen repeatedly, ten times or more. The V gene is TRBV19, the J gene TRBJ2-7, with 9 bases identical to TRBD2. V lost 0 bases to trimming and J lost 4 bases; unmatched junction nucleotides: 7. The CDR3 runs to 16 residues. From germline, CDR1 is LNHDA and CDR2 SQIVND (reference sequence). The DNA of the CDR3 is TGTGCCAGTAGTATAGATCTCCTAGCGGGACAATACGAGCAGTACTTC. It codes for CASSIDLLAGQYEQYF.

Many counts were recorded for this clonotype. V is TRBV11-2 and J is TRBJ1-6; D gene unclear. Trimming removed 5 bases at V and 8 bases at J, with 13 bases between. This CDR3 contains 14 residues. The germline V gene encodes CDR1 SGHAT and CDR2 FQNNGV. CDR3 loop: CASSPITIYSPLHF. The DNA of the CDR3 is TGTGCCAGCAGCCCCATTACGATTTATTCACCCCTCCACTTT.

The gene calls are TRBV20-1 and TRBJ2-7, with 9 bases identical to TRBD2. Germline lookup yields CDR1 DFQATT and CDR2 SNEGSKA (reference sequence). J gave up 2 bases and V 0 bases, and 2 bases lay outside the gene matches. CDR3 length: 14 amino acids. The DNA for the CDR3 is TGCAGTGCTAGAGAGGTAGCGGGGGCCTACGAGCAGTACTTC. The encoded protein is CSAREVAGAYEQYF.

This clonotype was seen a few times. The J gene is TRBJ2-2, the V gene TRBV20-1; weak D call: TRBD1 (6 bases). V lost 5 bases and J lost 2, with 12 bases in between. CDR1 DFQATT and CDR2 SNEGSKA come from the germline V gene (reference sequence). CDR3 size: 14 residues. CDR3 protein: CSAWTDLNTGELFF. The DNA for the CDR3 is TGCAGTGCTTGGACAGACTTAAACACCGGGGAGCTGTTTTTT.

With regard to this clonotype: A much more abundant neighbour one base away suggests this may be a read error. The V call is TRBV7-6, the J call TRBJ2-5; 9 bases agree with TRBD2. Unmatched junction bases numbered 9, after V lost 5 bases and J lost 5 bases. This CDR3 comprises 15 residues. CDR1 is SGHVS and CDR2 is FNYEAQ in the germline V gene. The CDR3 nucleotides are TGTGCCAGCAGCCCAGGGGCGGGGGGGCTGGAGACCCAGTACTTC. Translating it yields CASSPGAGGLETQYF.

The chain has TRBV7-2 and TRBJ2-5; 8 bases fit TRBD2. The CDR3 runs 15 residues. Per the germline V gene, CDR1 is SGHTA and CDR2 is FQGNSA. The V gene end was trimmed by 4 bases and the J gene end by 2 bases; junction bases not matched to a gene: 6. The CDR3 DNA sequence: TGTGCCAGCAGCTGGGAGCGGGGGCCTCAAGAGACCCAGTACTTC. This sequence encodes CASSWERGPQETQYF.

This sequence joins TRBV24-1 and TRBJ2-1; D is undetermined. With 3 bases removed from V and 1 base from J, the gap between germline ends came to 6 bases. Germline CDR1 KGHDR, CDR2 SFDVKD. The CDR3 contains 14 residues. Written as DNA, the CDR3 is TGTGCCACCAGTGATGCAGGATCCTACAATGAGCAGTTCTTC. The encoded protein is CATSDAGSYNEQFF.

In its sample, this clonotype was seen a few times. The chain carries TRBV18 and TRBJ2-5, with D uncertain. This CDR3 has 14 residues. Germline loops: CDR1 KGHSH, CDR2 LQKENI. V gave up 0 bases and J gave up 2 bases, with 7 bases separating them. CDR3 sequence (DNA): TGTGCCAGCTCACCACCTAACAGTCAAGAGACCCAGTACTTC. This gives the protein CASSPPNSQETQYF. Based on the CDR3 plus reference TRBV18 and TRBJ2-5, the full variable domain is NAGVMQNPRHLVRRRGQEARLRCSPMKGHSHVYWYRQLPEEGLKFMVYLQKENIIDESGMPKERFSAEFPKEGPSILRIQQVVRGDSAAYFCASSPPNSQETQYFGPGTRLLVL.